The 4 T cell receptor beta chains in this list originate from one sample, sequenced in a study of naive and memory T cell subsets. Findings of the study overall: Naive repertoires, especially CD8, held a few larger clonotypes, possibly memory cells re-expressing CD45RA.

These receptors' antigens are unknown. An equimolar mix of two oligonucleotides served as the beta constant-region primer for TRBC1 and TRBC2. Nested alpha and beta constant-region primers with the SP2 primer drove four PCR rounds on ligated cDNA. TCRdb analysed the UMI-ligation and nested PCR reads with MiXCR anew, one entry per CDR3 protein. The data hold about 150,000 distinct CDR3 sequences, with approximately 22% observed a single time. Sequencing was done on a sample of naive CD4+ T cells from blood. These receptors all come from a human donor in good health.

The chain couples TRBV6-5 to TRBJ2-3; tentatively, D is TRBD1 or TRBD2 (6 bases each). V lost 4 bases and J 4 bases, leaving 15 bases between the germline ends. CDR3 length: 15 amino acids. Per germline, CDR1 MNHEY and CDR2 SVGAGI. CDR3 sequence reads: CASSSRRGAPDTQYF. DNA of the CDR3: TGTGCCAGCAGTTCCAGGAGGGGGGCCCCAGATACGCAGTATTTT.

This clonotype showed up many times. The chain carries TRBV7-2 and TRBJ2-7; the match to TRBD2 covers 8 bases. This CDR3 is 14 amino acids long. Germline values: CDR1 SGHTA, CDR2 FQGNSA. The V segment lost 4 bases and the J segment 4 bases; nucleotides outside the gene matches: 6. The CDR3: CASSSSGSSYEQYF. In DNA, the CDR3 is TGTGCCAGCAGCTCAAGCGGGAGTTCTTACGAGCAGTACTTC.

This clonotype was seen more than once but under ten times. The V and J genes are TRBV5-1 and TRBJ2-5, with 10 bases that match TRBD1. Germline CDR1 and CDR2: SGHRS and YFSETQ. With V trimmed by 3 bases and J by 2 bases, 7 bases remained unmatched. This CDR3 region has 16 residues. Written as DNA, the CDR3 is TGCGCCAGCAGCTGGAGACAGGGGGCAGAGCAAGAGACCCAGTACTTC. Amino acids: CASSWRQGAEQETQYF.

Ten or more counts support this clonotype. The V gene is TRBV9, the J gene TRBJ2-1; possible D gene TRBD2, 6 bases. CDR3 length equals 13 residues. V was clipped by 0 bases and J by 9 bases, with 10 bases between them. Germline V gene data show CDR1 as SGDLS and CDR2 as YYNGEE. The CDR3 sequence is CASSVVDGGEQFF. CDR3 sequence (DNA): TGTGCCAGCAGCGTAGTGGACGGGGGTGAGCAGTTCTTC.